This paragraph covers one T cell receptor (beta chain) sequence. Antigen specificity is unknown. Autoimmune disease history or systemic immunosuppression meant exclusion. This sample was included in a study of OX40 agonist ivuxolimab in advanced cancers. Across the study: Patients' therapy was ivuxolimab, an antibody that acts as an agonist of OX40 (CD134). A male proportion of about 84% was recorded, with mean age approximately 60 years and range about 23 to 90. The study's findings and limits: CD8+ T cells showed, on average, more clonal expansion than CD4+ cells.

Sequencing used immunoSEQ multiplex PCR; TCRdb keeps in-frame clones, though not all of them. This table holds more than 60,000 clones, approximately 83% found once. Trimming shortened V by 6 bases and J by 5 bases, and 16 bases separated the two germline ends. CDR1 is MDHEN, CDR2 SYDVKM, per germline. The CDR3 is 14 residues long. The receptor comes from an adult with an advanced solid tumor such as melanoma, head and neck, liver or kidney cancer. The V gene is TRBV28, the J gene TRBJ1-2, with D possibly matching TRBD1 (6 bases). The sequencing used CD4+ or CD8+ T cells sorted from blood, collected in a trial of the OX40 agonist ivuxolimab. CDR3 in amino acids: CASRPTGFQYGYTF. The CDR3 coding sequence is TGTGCCAGCAGGCCAACAGGGTTCCAATATGGCTACACCTTC.